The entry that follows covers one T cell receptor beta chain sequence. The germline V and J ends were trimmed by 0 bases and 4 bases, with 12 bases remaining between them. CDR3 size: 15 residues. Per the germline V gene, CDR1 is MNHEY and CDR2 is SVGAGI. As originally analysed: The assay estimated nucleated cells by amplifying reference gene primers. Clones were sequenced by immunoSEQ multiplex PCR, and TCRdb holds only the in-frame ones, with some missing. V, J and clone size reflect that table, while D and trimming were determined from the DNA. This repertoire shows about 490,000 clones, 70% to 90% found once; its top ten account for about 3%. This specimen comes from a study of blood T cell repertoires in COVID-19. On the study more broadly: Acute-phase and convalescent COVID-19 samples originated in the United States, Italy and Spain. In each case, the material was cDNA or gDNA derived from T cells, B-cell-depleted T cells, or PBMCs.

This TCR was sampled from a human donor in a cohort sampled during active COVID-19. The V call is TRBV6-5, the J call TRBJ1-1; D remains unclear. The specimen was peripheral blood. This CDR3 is CASSYSRVPATEAFF. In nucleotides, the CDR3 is TGTGCCAGCAGTTACTCGAGGGTCCCCGCCACTGAAGCTTTCTTT.